This TCR beta chain was profiled in a study of human thymus T cells. General study findings and limits: Thymic and blood repertoires seemed to show skewed V and J gene use.

Infants served as donors; they were healthy and Finnish and were having corrective surgery for congenital heart defects. Half of the eight donors gave about 0.5-1 mL blood during surgery. All available leukocytes, rather than a set cell count, yielded the blood DNA. Sequencing was performed with immunoSEQ multiplex PCR; in TCRdb, only in-frame clones are kept and a portion is missing. The sample includes 45,000 to 50,000 clones, 85% to 95% of them seen just once. The CDR3 is 15 amino acids. Trimming took 4 bases from V and 7 from J, leaving 19 bases between them. The germline CDR1 and CDR2 sequences are LNHDA and SQIVND (reference sequence). Comment on this clone: Antigen unknown.

The sequence was collected from a girl less than two years old with a congenital heart defect but otherwise immunologically healthy. V gene TRBV19 combines with J gene TRBJ1-1; no firm D call. The sequenced sample was blood. CDR3 loop: CASSKSELETSEAFF. The DNA of the CDR3 is TGTGCCAGTAGTAAAAGCGAGTTGGAGACAAGTGAAGCTTTCTTT.